These 30 T cell receptor beta chains originate from one sample sequenced in a study of response to subunit inactivated influenza vaccine. TCRdb reanalysed the RT-PCR reads using MiXCR and keeps one entry per CDR3 protein. The sample holds hundreds of thousands of distinct CDR3 sequences, approximately 17% seen once. The sample here was CD4+ T cells sorted from PBMCs, taken around 25 months after vaccination. Receptors were obtained from a man in his fifties or sixties who received an inactivated influenza vaccine.

This clonotype showed up many times. V usage is TRBV12-3 or TRBV12-4 and J usage is TRBJ2-3; D is uncertain. The CDR3 totals 9 residues. Trimming stripped 10 bases from V and 9 bases from J, with 8 bases between. Here the CDR3 reads CATGFTQYF. The CDR3 nucleotides read TGTGCCACCGGGTTCACGCAGTATTTT.

This clonotype has just a few counts. The V gene is TRBV6-2 or TRBV6-3, the J gene TRBJ2-2; no firm D call. V was trimmed by 2 bases and J by 7 bases, leaving 8 bases between them. The CDR3 sequence is 13 residues long. The germline gives CDR1 MNHEY, CDR2 SVGEGT. The CDR3 protein is CASSYPPGGELFF. The CDR3 bases are TGTGCCAGCAGTTACCCCCCCGGCGGGGAGCTGTTTTTT.

This clonotype was recorded a few times. V usage is TRBV7-9 and J usage is TRBJ1-2, with no clear D. Per germline, CDR1 SEHNR and CDR2 FQNEAQ (reference sequence). V shed 1 base and J shed 5 bases, with 11 bases lying between them. The CDR3 contains 14 residues. The CDR3 loop reads CASSLVQAPYGYTF. In DNA form, the CDR3 reads TGTGCCAGCAGCTTAGTTCAGGCTCCGTATGGCTACACCTTC.

Only a few counts were recorded for this clonotype. The chain carries TRBV9 and TRBJ2-2; D gene unclear. The CDR3 contains 14 residues. The germline V and J ends were trimmed by 8 bases and 1 base, with 12 bases remaining between them. CDR1 is SGDLS and CDR2 is YYNGEE in the germline V gene. CDR3 loop: CASKLSWNTGELFF. The DNA for the CDR3 is TGTGCCAGTAAACTGTCGTGGAACACCGGGGAGCTGTTTTTT. Together with reference TRBV9 and TRBJ2-2, the CDR3 gives the full variable domain: DSGVTQTPKHLITATGQRVTLRCSPRSGDLSVYWYQQSLDQGLQFLIQYYNGEERAKGNILERFSAQQFPDLHSELNLSSLELGDSALYFCASKLSWNTGELFFGEGSRLTVL.

The chain carries TRBV7-2 and TRBJ1-2; D gene unclear. Between the trimmed V and J ends, which lost 6 bases and 0 bases, there was a span of 11 bases. The CDR3 spans 14 residues. The V gene's germline CDR1 is SGHTA and CDR2 FQGNSA. The CDR3 bases are TGTGCCAGCAGTCTCAGTCCTTCTAACTATGGCTACACCTTC. It is translated as CASSLSPSNYGYTF.

V gene TRBV29-1 combines with J gene TRBJ2-3; 8 positions agree with TRBD2. The CDR3 is made up of 14 amino acids. The germline V gene has CDR1 SQVTM and CDR2 ANQGSEA. The trim removed 8 bases at V and 3 bases at J, leaving 10 bases unmatched. CDR3 region: CSFGEAGETDTQYF. The CDR3 DNA follows: TGCAGCTTCGGGGAAGCGGGGGAGACAGATACGCAGTATTTT.

This chain joins TRBV12-1 and TRBJ2-4; the DNA was not used to check the table's D call, TRBD1. TRBV12-1 is reported as a pseudogene. CDR3 length: 15 amino acids. CDR3 residues: CASSFDRGPKNIQYF. The CDR3 DNA sequence: TGTGCCAGCAGCTTTGACAGGGGCCCCAAAAACATTCAGTACTTC.

The V call is TRBV11-1, the J call TRBJ2-5, with 7 bases that match TRBD1. Germline assignment: CDR1 SGHAT and CDR2 FQDESV (reference sequence). J gave up 7 bases and V 7 bases, and 18 bases lay outside the gene matches. This CDR3 spans 16 amino acids. CDR3 nucleotide sequence: TGTGCCAGCACCCCTTTCGACAGGGTCGGAGTCGCGACCCAGTACTTC. Protein product: CASTPFDRVGVATQYF. Based on the CDR3 plus reference TRBV11-1 and TRBJ2-5, the full variable domain is EAEVAQSPRYKITEKSQAVAFWCDPISGHATLYWYRQILGQGPELLVQFQDESVVDDSQLPKDRFSAERLKGVDSTLKIQPAELGDSAMYLCASTPFDRVGVATQYFGPGTRLLVL.

This clonotype was counted a few times. The chain joins TRBV5-1 to TRBJ2-7, with TRBD2 identical over 12 bases. The CDR3 sequence is 16 residues long. V dropped 0 bases and J dropped 4; count of bases not matched to a gene: 5. CDR1 is SGHRS and CDR2 is YFSETQ in the germline V gene. The CDR3 here is CASSLAPSGRVYEQYF. The DNA of the CDR3 is TGCGCCAGCAGCTTGGCCCCTAGCGGGAGGGTGTACGAGCAGTACTTC.

The chain has TRBV12-3 or TRBV12-4 and TRBJ2-5, with D perhaps matching TRBD2 (5 bases). This CDR3 region has 14 residues. Trimming took 3 bases from V and 5 from J, leaving 13 bases between them. DNA of the CDR3: TGTGCCAGCAGTTTTAAAGGCGGCGGGGAGACCCAGTACTTC. This encodes CASSFKGGGETQYF.

This chain joins TRBV14 and TRBJ1-5; TRBD1 matches 7 bases. The CDR3 consists of 18 residues. CDR1 is SGHDN, CDR2 FVKESK, per germline. J gave up 5 bases and V 0 bases, and 13 bases lay outside the gene matches. CDR3 DNA: TGTGCCAGCAGCCAAGATTGCCCCGGGGACAGTCGATATCAGCCCCAGCATTTT. Amino acid sequence: CASSQDCPGDSRYQPQHF. Full variable domain (rest looked up from reference TRBV14 and TRBJ1-5): EAGVTQFPSHSVIEKGQTVTLRCDPISGHDNLYWYRRVMGKEIKFLLHFVKESKQDESGMPNNRFLAERTGGTYSTLKVQPAELEDSGVYFCASSQDCPGDSRYQPQHFGDGTRLSIL.

This clonotype was picked up many times. J is TRBJ1-6 and V is TRBV7-9; TRBD1 matches at 9 bases. Germline V lookup: CDR1 SEHNR, CDR2 FQNEAQ (reference sequence). The length of the CDR3 is 14 residues. The J segment lost 7 bases and the V segment lost 5 bases, leaving 3 bases of the junction unmatched. This chain's CDR3 is CASSRDRANSPLHF. The CDR3 region has the DNA TGTGCCAGCAGCCGGGACAGGGCCAATTCACCCCTCCACTTT.

The gene calls are TRBV10-3 and TRBJ2-3; 7 bases line up with TRBD2. With V trimmed by 6 bases and J by 6 bases, 12 bases remained unmatched. The CDR3 contains 15 residues. The germline CDR1 and CDR2 sequences are ENHRY and SYGVKD. The CDR3 DNA is TGTGCCATCAGCGAAGTAGTCCCCGGGAGGGATACGCAGTATTTT. Protein sequence: CAISEVVPGRDTQYF.

The chain couples TRBV28 to TRBJ2-5; TRBD2 matches at 14 bases. The CDR3 runs 16 residues. The V segment lost 5 bases and the J segment 4 bases; nucleotides outside the gene matches: 6. Looked up from germline, CDR1 is MDHEN and CDR2 is SYDVKM. CDR3: CASSRGLAGAGETQYF. The CDR3 bases are TGTGCCAGCAGTCGGGGACTAGCGGGGGCGGGAGAGACCCAGTACTTC. The full variable domain, rest sourced from reference TRBV28 and TRBJ2-5, is DVKVTQSSRYLVKRTGEKVFLECVQDMDHENMFWYRQDPGLGLRLIYFSYDVKMKEKGDIPEGYSVSREKKERFSLILESASTNQTSMYLCASSRGLAGAGETQYFGPGTRLLVL.

The chain couples TRBV12-3 or TRBV12-4 to TRBJ2-1; 9 bases are a match to TRBD1. The junction had 5 bases not matched to a gene; V was cut back by 5 bases and J by 15 bases. The CDR3 loop spans 11 amino acids. CDR3 DNA sequence: TGTGCCAGCAGTCAAACAGGGGGCCGGTTCTTC. It yields the protein CASSQTGGRFF.

The chain links TRBV7-8 to TRBJ2-5; 7 bases are shared with TRBD1. CDR3 length: 15 residues. The V segment lost 4 bases and the J segment 5 bases; nucleotides outside the gene matches: 10. Germline V gives CDR1 SGHVS, CDR2 FQNEAQ. This CDR3 is CASSSQQGTRETQYF. In nucleotides, the CDR3 is TGTGCCAGCAGCTCCCAACAGGGGACGAGGGAGACCCAGTACTTC.

The chain recombines TRBV3-1 with TRBJ2-3; TRBD2 matches at 9 bases. CDR3 length equals 16 residues. The germline V gene has CDR1 LGHDT and CDR2 YNNKEL (reference sequence). After removal of 1 base from V and 4 bases from J, the junction contained 6 bases not matched to a gene. CDR3: CASSQGRWTSADTQYF. In DNA, the CDR3 is TGTGCCAGCAGCCAAGGTAGATGGACTAGCGCAGATACGCAGTATTTT.

The V call is TRBV28, the J call TRBJ2-5; 7 bases are shared with TRBD1. V trimming: 10 bases; J trimming: 2 bases; junction bases outside the gene matches: 4. This CDR3 contains 12 residues. Germline CDR1 MDHEN, CDR2 SYDVKM. The CDR3 reads CATRDRQETQYF. CDR3 nucleotides: TGTGCCACCCGGGACAGACAAGAGACCCAGTACTTC.

This clonotype has more than one count but fewer than ten. The CDR3 loop reads CAISEPYTEAFF. DNA for the CDR3: TGTGCCATCAGTGAGCCCTACACTGAAGCTTTCTTT. The chain has TRBV10-3 and TRBJ1-1; no clear D. Germline CDR1 and CDR2: ENHRY and SYGVKD. The V end was cut by 2 bases, the J end by 3 bases, with 4 bases between. The CDR3 runs to 12 residues.

This clonotype was found a few times. The V gene is TRBV29-1, the J gene TRBJ2-7; maybe TRBD2 (6 bases). This CDR3 comprises 12 residues. V was shortened by 4 bases and J by 4 bases, with 11 bases between the two germline ends. From germline, CDR1 is SQVTM and CDR2 ANQGSEA. CDR3 coding DNA: TGCAGCGTTGCGTCGGCGGGGTACGAGCAGTACTTC. Residues: CSVASAGYEQYF.

The CDR3 protein is CASSLEGTVGTEAFF. The CDR3 DNA reads TGTGCCAGCAGCTTAGAGGGGACGGTCGGCACTGAAGCTTTCTTT. V gene TRBV7-8 combines with J gene TRBJ1-1; possibly TRBD1 for D (5 bases). V dropped 1 base and J dropped 4 bases, with 13 bases sitting between them. The CDR3 is 15 residues long. The germline gives CDR1 SGHVS, CDR2 FQNEAQ.

The V call is TRBV12-3 or TRBV12-4, the J call TRBJ1-1; 8 bases are shared with TRBD1. Trimming cost V 5 bases and J 3 bases; bases outside gene matches: 5. This CDR3 region has 14 residues. The CDR3 nucleotides read TGTGCCAGCAGTATAAGACAGGGGTACACTGAAGCTTTCTTT. Its protein product is CASSIRQGYTEAFF.

A few counts support this clonotype. The chain is built from TRBV12-3 or TRBV12-4 and TRBJ2-7, with 7 positions matching TRBD1. The CDR3 runs 14 residues. The V segment lost 6 bases and the J segment 0 bases; nucleotides outside the gene matches: 5. DNA of the CDR3: TGTGCCAGCAGGCAGGGGGTCAGCTCCTACGAGCAGTACTTC. It translates to CASRQGVSSYEQYF.

In its sample, this clonotype was seen once. This chain links TRBV9 with TRBJ2-3; D uncertain. V lost 2 bases to trimming and J lost 0 bases, with 10 bases between them. The germline CDR1 and CDR2 sequences are SGDLS and YYNGEE. The CDR3 is made up of 15 amino acids. CDR3 nucleotides: TGTGCCAGCAGCGTCATGGGAAGCAGCACAGATACGCAGTATTTT. Its protein is CASSVMGSSTDTQYF.

The chain is built from TRBV12-3 or TRBV12-4 and TRBJ2-7, with TRBD2 identical over 12 bases. The CDR3 is made up of 17 amino acids. Trimming at V came to 4 bases and at J to 4 bases, leaving 11 bases not matched to a gene. DNA for the CDR3: TGTGCCAGCAGTTACCATAAAGGACTAGCGGGGATTTACGAGCAGTACTTC. It is translated as CASSYHKGLAGIYEQYF.

The genes are TRBV5-4 and TRBJ2-3, with 12 positions matching TRBD2. V dropped 4 bases and J dropped 3; count of bases not matched to a gene: 9. This CDR3 spans 17 amino acids. Germline V gene data show CDR1 as SGHNT and CDR2 as YYREEE (reference sequence). CDR3 residues: CASSPRLAGVGTDTQYF. CDR3 coding DNA: TGTGCCAGCAGCCCCAGACTAGCGGGAGTGGGGACAGATACGCAGTATTTT. The full variable domain, rest sourced from reference TRBV5-4 and TRBJ2-3, is ETGVTQSPTHLIKTRGQQVTLRCSSQSGHNTVSWYQQALGQGPQFIFQYYREEENGRGNFPPRFSGLQFPNYSSELNVNALELDDSALYLCASSPRLAGVGTDTQYFGPGTRLTVL.

This clonotype was counted a few times. The chain is built from TRBV10-3 and TRBJ2-3; no clear D. The V end was cut by 9 bases, the J end by 6 bases, with 19 bases between. This CDR3 spans 14 amino acids. Germline loops: CDR1 ENHRY, CDR2 SYGVKD. In DNA form, the CDR3 reads TGTGCCATTACGATGGGATCCTCCCTTGATACGCAGTATTTT. It is translated as CAITMGSSLDTQYF.

The chain links TRBV20-1 to TRBJ1-6; D gene unclear. Deletions cut 3 bases from V and 5 bases from J, with 8 bases between. The CDR3 consists of 13 residues. In germline, CDR1 is DFQATT, CDR2 SNEGSKA (reference sequence). Here the CDR3 DNA reads TGCAGTGCTAGGCCAGATAATAATTCACCCCTCCACTTT. It specifies CSARPDNNSPLHF.

The genes are TRBV6-5 and TRBJ2-1; D is perhaps TRBD2 (6 bases). The germline CDR1 and CDR2 sequences are MNHEY and SVGAGI. This CDR3 has 17 amino acids. Trimming pared 2 bases from V and 4 bases from J, leaving 18 bases between. DNA of the CDR3: TGTGCCAGCAGTTACATGCCTGGCGGCGGGGTATACAATGAGCAGTTCTTC. This encodes CASSYMPGGGVYNEQFF.

The chain recombines TRBV9 with TRBJ2-7; D not resolved. The germline V gene has CDR1 SGDLS and CDR2 YYNGEE. Trimming took 0 bases from V and 4 from J, leaving 11 bases between them. This CDR3 spans 14 amino acids. The chain's CDR3 is CASSVAQDPYEQYF. Here the CDR3 DNA reads TGTGCCAGCAGCGTAGCCCAGGACCCGTACGAGCAGTACTTC.